This T cell receptor (beta chain) was sequenced for a study of regulatory T cells in long-lasting Graves disease. Study-wide findings and caveats: Sample size, which was small, may have reduced accuracy.

Libraries of TCR beta came from iRepertoire HTBI primers plus Arm-PCR of CDR3 regions. TCRdb called the multiplex PCR reads again in MiXCR, with one record for every CDR3 protein. The table has hundreds of thousands of distinct CDR3 sequences, 15% to 20% seen once. Noted time point: newly diagnosed GD, antithyroid drugs for less than 3 months. The TCR library was made from RNA that had been extracted from PBMCs in TRIzol. Many counts were recorded for this clonotype. The antigen remains unidentified. CDR1 is SGHAT, CDR2 FQNNGV, per germline. V lost 0 bases to trimming and J lost 0 bases; unmatched junction nucleotides: 5. CDR3 size: 17 residues. These data also formed part of another study, on T cells in Graves' hyperthyroidism and ophthalmopathy. That study reports: Based on clinical symptoms, serum thyroxine and TRAb, thyroid ultrasound and orbital computed tomography, diagnoses were reached. Using the HTBI primer set, a first-round RT-PCR was run on the TCR CDR3. Ophthalmopathy, as predicted by the model, came a median about seven months after the prediction.

Sequenced here: peripheral blood mononuclear cells (PBMCs), sampled at new diagnosis, from a patient treated with antithyroid drugs. This chain joins TRBV11-2 and TRBJ1-3; 7 nucleotides align to TRBD1. This sequence originates from a woman aged 40 to 65 with Graves disease. In DNA, the CDR3 is TGTGCCAGCAGCTTAGACGACAGGGCAATCTCTGGAAACACCATATATTTT. Its translation is CASSLDDRAISGNTIYF.